This T cell receptor (beta chain) was sequenced in a study of cytomegalovirus exposure and HLA in healthy donors. Only in-frame clones appear in the TCRdb table, and some are missing; sequencing was by immunoSEQ multiplex PCR. The profile shows about 220,000 clones, about 91% of them singletons. This clone was found once. The sample taken for sequencing was PBMCs. The sequence was collected from a young woman in good health and CMV-seronegative.

The CDR3: CATQQGLSGEAFF. In DNA, the CDR3 is TGTGCCACCCAACAGGGCTTAAGTGGTGAAGCTTTCTTT. This chain connects TRBV28 to TRBJ1-1; D perhaps matches TRBD1 (6 bases). The V gene's germline CDR1 is MDHEN and CDR2 SYDVKM. V was trimmed by 10 bases and J by 7 bases, leaving 19 bases between them. The length of the CDR3 is 13 residues. Using reference TRBV28 and TRBJ1-1 for the parts outside the CDR3, the full variable domain is DVKVTQSSRYLVKRTGEKVFLECVQDMDHENMFWYRQDPGLGLRLIYFSYDVKMKEKGDIPEGYSVSREKKERFSLILESASTNQTSMYLCATQQGLSGEAFFGQGTRLTVV.